This TCR beta chain was sequenced during a study of OX40 agonist ivuxolimab in advanced cancers. Comment on this clone: The antigen is undetermined.

Using immunoSEQ multiplex PCR, the repertoire was profiled, and TCRdb retains in-frame clones only, with some absent. The sample has more than 80,000 clones; 85% to 90% are singletons. Germline CDR1 is MNHNS and CDR2 is SASEGT. The V segment lost 5 bases and the J segment 0 bases; nucleotides outside the gene matches: 6. The CDR3 sequence is 15 residues long. Study-level points and caveats: The study did not work out the antigen specificity of the expanded peripheral T cells. Some of the nonresponding patients also showed low levels of normalized T-cell clonal expansion.

This rearrangement joins TRBV6-1 to TRBJ2-5, with 7 bases matching TRBD2. The sample was CD4+ or CD8+ T cells sorted from blood, taken in a trial of the OX40 agonist ivuxolimab. This clonotype originated in an adult with an advanced solid tumor such as melanoma, head and neck, liver or kidney cancer. In DNA, the CDR3 is TGTGCCAGCAGTAAGAGCGGGACGTACCAAGAGACCCAGTACTTC. Protein product: CASSKSGTYQETQYF.